The clone carrying this TCR beta chain was found a few times. Treatment here: oral pan-JAK inhibitor, 5-10 mg twice daily. The V gene's germline CDR1 is SQVTM and CDR2 ANQGSEA. The CDR3 runs to 12 residues. V gave up 5 bases and J gave up 1 base, with 5 bases separating them. Extraction and reverse transcription of RNA yielded cDNA as the sequencing template. Generated by immunoSEQ multiplex PCR, the TCRdb table keeps only in-frame clones and is missing some. Among hundreds of thousands of clones, around 66% were seen once, and the ten largest hold around 1.3%. These data belong to a study of CD8+ T cells in alopecia areata. Study-wide background: The tofacitinib course ran for 6 to 18 months and was followed by 6 months off drug.

Source: CD4+ T cells sorted from blood, taken at approximately week 44, from a patient treated with tofacitinib. This TCR derives from a human donor with alopecia areata. This chain connects TRBV29-1 to TRBJ2-2; D might be TRBD2 (5 bases). For the CDR3, the DNA is TGCAGCGTTCGGGGGAACACCGGGGAGCTGTTTTTT. This codes for CSVRGNTGELFF.